Presented here are 19 T cell receptor beta chains from one specimen sequenced in a study of T cells in localized non-small cell lung cancer. Using immunoSEQ multiplex PCR, the repertoire was profiled, and TCRdb retains in-frame clones only, with some absent. Of roughly 30,000 clones in the sample, roughly 80% were seen once. The source material was peripheral blood mononuclear cells, sampled before any cancer treatment. Receptors originate from a man between 35 and 75 years old with stage III lung adenocarcinoma.

V is TRBV30 and J is TRBJ2-1; 8 nucleotides line up with TRBD1. The V segment lost 5 bases and the J segment 7 bases; nucleotides outside the gene matches: 7. In germline, CDR1 is GTSNPN, CDR2 SVGIG (reference sequence). CDR3 size: 13 residues. The CDR3 DNA reads TGTGCCTGGGAGGCAGGGGGCGCGAATGAGCAGTTCTTC. Translated: CAWEAGGANEQFF.

The chain joins TRBV10-3 to TRBJ1-1, with 8 bases lining up with TRBD1. CDR3 length equals 14 residues. From germline, CDR1 is ENHRY and CDR2 SYGVKD. V was pared by 6 bases and J by 1 base, with 4 bases of the junction left unmatched. CDR3 sequence reads: CAIRTGTGNTEAFF. The CDR3 DNA sequence: TGTGCCATCAGAACCGGGACAGGGAACACTGAAGCTTTCTTT.

This sequence joins TRBV7-9 and TRBJ2-3, with a weak D call TRBD2 (6 bases). The CDR3 is 13 residues long. V dropped 2 bases and J dropped 4 bases, with 7 bases sitting between them. The germline gives CDR1 SEHNR, CDR2 FQNEAQ (reference sequence). CDR3 coding DNA: TGTGCCAGCAGCTTACCGGGAGCAGATACGCAGTATTTT. It is translated as CASSLPGADTQYF.

The chain links TRBV14 to TRBJ1-1; the D gene is possibly TRBD1 (6 bases). CDR3 length: 8 residues. Per germline, CDR1 SGHDN and CDR2 FVKESK. This CDR3 reads CQGTEAFF. CDR3 in DNA: TGTCAGGGGACTGAAGCTTTCTTT.

The chain links TRBV9 to TRBJ1-3; no clear D. The CDR3 has 15 amino acids. CDR1 and CDR2 (germline): SGDLS, YYNGEE. V lost 0 bases and J lost 0, with 7 bases in between. This chain's CDR3 is CASSVAPASGNTIYF. In DNA form, the CDR3 reads TGTGCCAGCAGCGTAGCTCCAGCCTCTGGAAACACCATATATTTT.

This clone was recorded once. The chain is built from TRBV7-9 and TRBJ1-2; D is perhaps TRBD1 (5 bases). Germline V CDR1 and CDR2: SEHNR, FQNEAQ (reference sequence). V was trimmed by 5 bases and J by 4 bases, leaving 20 bases between them. The CDR3 spans 16 residues. The CDR3 bases are TGTGCCAGCAGCCCTGGGGGTTATGGTATGGTCTATGGCTACACCTTC. Translated: CASSPGGYGMVYGYTF.

V and J are TRBV18 and TRBJ2-7; 13 bases are shared with TRBD2. The trim removed 3 bases at V and 1 base at J, leaving 3 bases unmatched. The CDR3 has 16 amino acids. The germline gives CDR1 KGHSH, CDR2 LQKENI. The CDR3 sequence: CASSPRTSGSSYEQYF. CDR3 coding DNA: TGTGCCAGCTCACCCCGGACTAGCGGGAGTTCCTACGAGCAGTACTTC.

The chain uses TRBV28 and TRBJ1-5; TRBD1 matches at 8 bases. J gave up 9 bases and V 3 bases, and 7 bases lay outside the gene matches. The CDR3 runs 14 residues. Germline CDR1 MDHEN, CDR2 SYDVKM. CDR3 in DNA: TGTGCCAGCAGTTTGGTTACAGGGGGTCCGCCCCAGCATTTT. It translates to CASSLVTGGPPQHF. Based on the CDR3 plus reference TRBV28 and TRBJ1-5, the full variable domain is DVKVTQSSRYLVKRTGEKVFLECVQDMDHENMFWYRQDPGLGLRLIYFSYDVKMKEKGDIPEGYSVSREKKERFSLILESASTNQTSMYLCASSLVTGGPPQHFGDGTRLSIL.

The chain carries TRBV11-2 and TRBJ1-2; D is undetermined. Germline CDR1 SGHAT, CDR2 FQNNGV. With 5 bases removed from V and 7 bases from J, the gap between germline ends came to 20 bases. The length of the CDR3 is 15 residues. The CDR3 DNA is TGTGCCAGCAGCCCTACGGAGATGCGGGTTTCTGGCTACACCTTC. Translating it yields CASSPTEMRVSGYTF.

V and J are TRBV19 and TRBJ2-2; a weak D match, TRBD1 (5 bases). Per the germline V gene, CDR1 is LNHDA and CDR2 is SQIVND (reference sequence). The CDR3 runs to 13 residues. Trimming removed 3 bases at V and 6 bases at J, with 8 bases between. Here the CDR3 reads CASSMAGSGELFF. Written as DNA, the CDR3 is TGTGCCAGTAGTATGGCAGGGTCCGGGGAGCTGTTTTTT. The whole variable domain, remainder taken from reference TRBV19 and TRBJ2-2, is DGGITQSPKYLFRKEGQNVTLSCEQNLNHDAMYWYRQDPGQGLRLIYYSQIVNDFQKGDIAEGYSVSREKKESFPLTVTSAQKNPTAFYLCASSMAGSGELFFGEGSRLTVL.

The V call is TRBV6-1, the J call TRBJ2-1; 11 nucleotides line up with TRBD2. V lost 1 base, J lost 15 bases, and 14 bases stayed unmatched. Looked up from germline, CDR1 is MNHNS and CDR2 is SASEGT. This CDR3 is built from 16 residues. CDR3 loop: CASSEDRASGRTVPFF. As DNA, the CDR3 is TGTGCCAGCAGTGAAGATCGTGCTAGCGGGAGGACAGTCCCGTTCTTC.

The genes are TRBV7-9 and TRBJ1-3, with D uncertain. The CDR3 consists of 13 residues. Germline V gene data show CDR1 as SEHNR and CDR2 as FQNEAQ (reference sequence). Deletions cut 8 bases from V and 2 bases from J, with 10 bases between. The CDR3 nucleotides are TGTGCCAGCCGCCAAACACCTGGAAACACCATATATTTT. Its translation is CASRQTPGNTIYF. Using reference TRBV7-9 and TRBJ1-3 for the parts outside the CDR3, the full variable domain is DTGVSQNPRHKITKRGQNVTFRCDPISEHNRLYWYRQTLGQGPEFLTYFQNEAQLEKSRLLSDRFSAERPKGSFSTLEIQRTEQGDSAMYLCASRQTPGNTIYFGEGSWLTVV.

The chain recombines TRBV5-4 with TRBJ1-2; TRBD1 matches at 7 bases. The CDR3 covers 15 residues. The germline CDR1 and CDR2 sequences are SGHNT and YYREEE (reference sequence). V gave up 4 bases and J gave up 0 bases; unmatched junction bases: 6. CDR3: CASSVDRRANYGYTF. DNA for the CDR3: TGTGCCAGCAGCGTGGACAGGCGAGCTAACTATGGCTACACCTTC.

By share, this clone counts as medium-sized. This rearrangement joins TRBV9 to TRBJ1-1; D is uncertain. Between the trimmed V and J ends, which lost 7 bases and 2 bases, there was a span of 6 bases. Germline V lookup: CDR1 SGDLS, CDR2 YYNGEE. The CDR3 consists of 11 residues. Here the CDR3 reads CASGSNTEAFF. CDR3 nucleotides: TGTGCCAGCGGTTCAAACACTGAAGCTTTCTTT.

The chain recombines TRBV2 with TRBJ2-2; D could derive from TRBD1 or TRBD2 (6 bases each). The CDR3 runs 16 residues. Trimming shortened V by 8 bases and J by 1 base, and 17 bases separated the two germline ends. Looked up from germline, CDR1 is SNHLY and CDR2 is FYNNEI. The CDR3 protein is CASRPGGRVNTGELFF. The CDR3, as DNA: TGTGCCAGCCGCCCCGGGGGCAGAGTGAACACCGGGGAGCTGTTTTTT.

This clone was seen once. The chain uses TRBV9 and TRBJ2-5; D possibly corresponds to TRBD2 (6 bases). The CDR3 totals 15 residues. The germline CDR1 and CDR2 sequences are SGDLS and YYNGEE. V was cut by 2 bases and J by 1 base, with 12 bases left in between. CDR3 sequence: CASSVDVGGQETQYF. The DNA of the CDR3 is TGTGCCAGCAGCGTGGACGTGGGGGGCCAAGAGACCCAGTACTTC.

This chain connects TRBV10-3 to TRBJ1-2; D possibly corresponds to TRBD1 (5 bases). Trimming stripped 1 base from V and 0 bases from J, with 9 bases between. The CDR3 runs to 15 residues. Looked up from germline, CDR1 is ENHRY and CDR2 is SYGVKD. The CDR3 coding sequence is TGTGCCATCAGTGAGTTGGGGGTTTCTAACTATGGCTACACCTTC. It is translated as CAISELGVSNYGYTF.

The chain links TRBV11-2 to TRBJ1-3; D is uncertain. In germline, CDR1 is SGHAT, CDR2 FQNNGV. Trimming stripped 4 bases from V and 4 bases from J, with 17 bases between. The CDR3 is made up of 16 amino acids. The CDR3 here is CASSSLTGQDGNTIYF. The CDR3 DNA sequence: TGTGCCAGCAGCTCCCTGACCGGGCAGGACGGAAACACCATATATTTT.

The CDR3 protein is CASSGGALATDTQYF. The CDR3 DNA reads TGTGCCAGCAGCGGCGGCGCGCTAGCAACAGATACGCAGTATTTT. The chain has TRBV11-2 and TRBJ2-3; tentative D call: TRBD2 (5 bases). Germline V gene data show CDR1 as SGHAT and CDR2 as FQNNGV. The CDR3 is 15 residues long. Trimming shortened V by 5 bases and J by 3 bases, and 15 bases separated the two germline ends.